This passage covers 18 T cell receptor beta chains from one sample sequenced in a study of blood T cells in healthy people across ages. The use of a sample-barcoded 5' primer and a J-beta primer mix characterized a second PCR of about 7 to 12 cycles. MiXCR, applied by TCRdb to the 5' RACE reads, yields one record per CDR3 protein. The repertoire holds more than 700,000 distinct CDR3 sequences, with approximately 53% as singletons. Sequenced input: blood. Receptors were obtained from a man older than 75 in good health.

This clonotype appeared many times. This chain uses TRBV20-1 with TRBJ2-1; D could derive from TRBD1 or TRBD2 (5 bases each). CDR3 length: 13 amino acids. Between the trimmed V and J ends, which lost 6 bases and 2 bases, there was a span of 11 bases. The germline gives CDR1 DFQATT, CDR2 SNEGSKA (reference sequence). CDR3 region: CSAVGRAYNEQFF. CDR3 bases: TGCAGTGCCGTGGGGCGGGCCTACAATGAGCAGTTCTTC.

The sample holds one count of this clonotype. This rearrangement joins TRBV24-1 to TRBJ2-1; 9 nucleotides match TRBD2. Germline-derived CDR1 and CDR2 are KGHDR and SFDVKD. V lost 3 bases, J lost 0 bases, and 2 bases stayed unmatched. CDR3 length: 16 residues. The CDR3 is CATSDGSGSSYNEQFF. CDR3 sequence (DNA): TGTGCCACCAGTGATGGTAGCGGGAGCTCCTACAATGAGCAGTTCTTC.

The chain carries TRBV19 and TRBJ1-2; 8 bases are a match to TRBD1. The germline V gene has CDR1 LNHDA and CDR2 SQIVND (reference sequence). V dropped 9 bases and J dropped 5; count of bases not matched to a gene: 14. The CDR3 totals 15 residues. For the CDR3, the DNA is TGTGCCAGCTACAGGGGGGATAATGTGTTTTATGGCTACACCTTC. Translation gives CASYRGDNVFYGYTF.

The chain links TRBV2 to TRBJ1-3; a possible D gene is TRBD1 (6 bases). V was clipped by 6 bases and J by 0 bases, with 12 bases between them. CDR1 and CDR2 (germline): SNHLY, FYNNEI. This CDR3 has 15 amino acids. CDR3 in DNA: TGTGCCAGCAGGCTCGGACAGACCTCTGGAAACACCATATATTTT. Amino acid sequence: CASRLGQTSGNTIYF.

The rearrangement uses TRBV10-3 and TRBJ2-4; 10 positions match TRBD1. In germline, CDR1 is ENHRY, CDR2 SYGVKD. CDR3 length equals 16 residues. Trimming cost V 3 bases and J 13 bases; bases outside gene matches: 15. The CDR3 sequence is CAISDNGGTGVEEQYF. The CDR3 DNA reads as TGTGCCATCAGTGATAACGGCGGGACAGGGGTCGAGGAGCAGTACTTC.

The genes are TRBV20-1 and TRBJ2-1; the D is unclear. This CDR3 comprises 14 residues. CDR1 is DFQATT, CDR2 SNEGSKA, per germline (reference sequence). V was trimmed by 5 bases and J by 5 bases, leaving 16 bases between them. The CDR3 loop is CSAAQRFIDNEQFF. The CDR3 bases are TGCAGTGCTGCCCAACGGTTTATAGACAATGAGCAGTTCTTC.

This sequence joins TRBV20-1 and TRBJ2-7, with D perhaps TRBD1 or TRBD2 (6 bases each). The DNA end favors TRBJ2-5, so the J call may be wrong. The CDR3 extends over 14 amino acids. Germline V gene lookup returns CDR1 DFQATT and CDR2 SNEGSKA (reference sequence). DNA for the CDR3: TGCAGTGCTCGACCAACGGGGGCTGGGGAGACCCAGTACTTC. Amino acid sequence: CSARPTGAGETQYF.

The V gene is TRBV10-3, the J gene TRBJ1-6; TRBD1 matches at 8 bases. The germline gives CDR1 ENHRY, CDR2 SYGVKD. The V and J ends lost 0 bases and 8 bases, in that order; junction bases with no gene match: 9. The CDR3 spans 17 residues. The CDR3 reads CAISESLVTGVDSPLHF. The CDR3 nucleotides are TGTGCCATCAGTGAGTCGTTGGTGACAGGGGTCGATTCACCCCTCCACTTT.

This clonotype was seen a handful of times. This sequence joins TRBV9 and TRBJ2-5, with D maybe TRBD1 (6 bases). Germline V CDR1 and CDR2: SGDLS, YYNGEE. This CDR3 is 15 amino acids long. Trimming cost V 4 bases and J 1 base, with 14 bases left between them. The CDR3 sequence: CASSPRGWAQETQYF. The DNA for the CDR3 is TGTGCCAGCAGCCCCAGGGGTTGGGCCCAAGAGACCCAGTACTTC.

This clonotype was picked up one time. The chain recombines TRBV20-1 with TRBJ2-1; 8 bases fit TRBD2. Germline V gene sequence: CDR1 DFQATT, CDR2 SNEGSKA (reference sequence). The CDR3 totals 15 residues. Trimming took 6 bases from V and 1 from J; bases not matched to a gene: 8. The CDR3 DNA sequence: TGCAGTGCCCCAGATAGCGGGATGTCCTACAATGAGCAGTTCTTC. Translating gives CSAPDSGMSYNEQFF.

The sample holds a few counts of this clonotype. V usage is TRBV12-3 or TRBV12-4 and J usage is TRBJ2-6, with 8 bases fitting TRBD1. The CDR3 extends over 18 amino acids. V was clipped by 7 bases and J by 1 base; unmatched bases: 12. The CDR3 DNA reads TGTGCCAGCACCAAGGACAGGGCCGGTTTATCTGGGGCCAACGTCCTGACTTTC. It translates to CASTKDRAGLSGANVLTF.

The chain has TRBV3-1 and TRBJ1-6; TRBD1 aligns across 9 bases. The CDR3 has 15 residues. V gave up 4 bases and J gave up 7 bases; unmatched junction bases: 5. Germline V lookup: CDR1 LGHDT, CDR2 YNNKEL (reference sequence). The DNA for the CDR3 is TGTGCCAGCAGCCCACGGGACAGGGTAAATTCACCCCTCCACTTT. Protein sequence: CASSPRDRVNSPLHF.

CDR3 nucleotides: TGTGCCAGCAGCTTAGGTCGGGCTAGCGGGAGAGGGGGGGGTTACAATGAGCAGTTCTTC. Translated, it gives CASSLGRASGRGGGYNEQFF. The chain links TRBV7-9 to TRBJ2-1; 10 nucleotides line up with TRBD2. The CDR3 spans 20 residues. Germline CDR1 reads SEHNR; CDR2 reads FQNEAQ (reference sequence). With V trimmed by 1 base and J by 4 bases, 16 bases remained unmatched.

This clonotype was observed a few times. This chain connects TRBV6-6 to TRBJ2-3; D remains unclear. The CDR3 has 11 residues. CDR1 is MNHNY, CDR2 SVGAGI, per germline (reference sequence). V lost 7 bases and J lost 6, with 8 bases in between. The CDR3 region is CASTLRDTQYF. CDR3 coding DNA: TGTGCCAGCACTTTAAGGGATACGCAGTATTTT.

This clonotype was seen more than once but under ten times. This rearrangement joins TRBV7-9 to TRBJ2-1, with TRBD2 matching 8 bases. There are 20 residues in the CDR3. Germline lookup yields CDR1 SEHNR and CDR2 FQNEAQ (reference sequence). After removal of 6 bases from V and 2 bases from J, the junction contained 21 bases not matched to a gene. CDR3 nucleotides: TGTGCCAGCAGTTCCAGTGGGGGGCGGATTACTAGCGGAACCTACAATGAGCAGTTCTTC. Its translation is CASSSSGGRITSGTYNEQFF.

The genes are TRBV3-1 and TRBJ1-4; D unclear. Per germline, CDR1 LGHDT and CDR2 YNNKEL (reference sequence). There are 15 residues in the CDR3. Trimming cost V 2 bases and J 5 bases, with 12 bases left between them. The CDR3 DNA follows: TGTGCCAGCAGCCAACCGGGCGGGGTCAATGAAAAACTGTTTTTT. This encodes CASSQPGGVNEKLFF. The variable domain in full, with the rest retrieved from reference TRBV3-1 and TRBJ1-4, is DTAVSQTPKYLVTQMGNDKSIKCEQNLGHDTMYWYKQDSKKFLKIMFSYNNKELIINETVPNRFSPKSPDKAHLNLHINSLELGDSAVYFCASSQPGGVNEKLFFGSGTQLSVL.

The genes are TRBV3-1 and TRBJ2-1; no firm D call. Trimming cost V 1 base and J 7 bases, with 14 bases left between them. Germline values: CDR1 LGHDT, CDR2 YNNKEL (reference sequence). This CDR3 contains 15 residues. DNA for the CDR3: TGTGCCAGCAGCCAAGGGCTTAGTATAACGAATGAGCAGTTCTTC. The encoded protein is CASSQGLSITNEQFF.

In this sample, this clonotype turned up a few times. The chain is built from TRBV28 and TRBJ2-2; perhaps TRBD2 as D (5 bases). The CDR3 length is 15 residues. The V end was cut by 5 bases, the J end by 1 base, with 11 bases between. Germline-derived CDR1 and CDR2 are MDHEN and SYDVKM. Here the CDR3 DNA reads TGTGCCAGCAGTCCCTCGGGATGGAACACCGGGGAGCTGTTTTTT. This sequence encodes CASSPSGWNTGELFF. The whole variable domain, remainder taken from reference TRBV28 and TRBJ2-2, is DVKVTQSSRYLVKRTGEKVFLECVQDMDHENMFWYRQDPGLGLRLIYFSYDVKMKEKGDIPEGYSVSREKKERFSLILESASTNQTSMYLCASSPSGWNTGELFFGEGSRLTVL.